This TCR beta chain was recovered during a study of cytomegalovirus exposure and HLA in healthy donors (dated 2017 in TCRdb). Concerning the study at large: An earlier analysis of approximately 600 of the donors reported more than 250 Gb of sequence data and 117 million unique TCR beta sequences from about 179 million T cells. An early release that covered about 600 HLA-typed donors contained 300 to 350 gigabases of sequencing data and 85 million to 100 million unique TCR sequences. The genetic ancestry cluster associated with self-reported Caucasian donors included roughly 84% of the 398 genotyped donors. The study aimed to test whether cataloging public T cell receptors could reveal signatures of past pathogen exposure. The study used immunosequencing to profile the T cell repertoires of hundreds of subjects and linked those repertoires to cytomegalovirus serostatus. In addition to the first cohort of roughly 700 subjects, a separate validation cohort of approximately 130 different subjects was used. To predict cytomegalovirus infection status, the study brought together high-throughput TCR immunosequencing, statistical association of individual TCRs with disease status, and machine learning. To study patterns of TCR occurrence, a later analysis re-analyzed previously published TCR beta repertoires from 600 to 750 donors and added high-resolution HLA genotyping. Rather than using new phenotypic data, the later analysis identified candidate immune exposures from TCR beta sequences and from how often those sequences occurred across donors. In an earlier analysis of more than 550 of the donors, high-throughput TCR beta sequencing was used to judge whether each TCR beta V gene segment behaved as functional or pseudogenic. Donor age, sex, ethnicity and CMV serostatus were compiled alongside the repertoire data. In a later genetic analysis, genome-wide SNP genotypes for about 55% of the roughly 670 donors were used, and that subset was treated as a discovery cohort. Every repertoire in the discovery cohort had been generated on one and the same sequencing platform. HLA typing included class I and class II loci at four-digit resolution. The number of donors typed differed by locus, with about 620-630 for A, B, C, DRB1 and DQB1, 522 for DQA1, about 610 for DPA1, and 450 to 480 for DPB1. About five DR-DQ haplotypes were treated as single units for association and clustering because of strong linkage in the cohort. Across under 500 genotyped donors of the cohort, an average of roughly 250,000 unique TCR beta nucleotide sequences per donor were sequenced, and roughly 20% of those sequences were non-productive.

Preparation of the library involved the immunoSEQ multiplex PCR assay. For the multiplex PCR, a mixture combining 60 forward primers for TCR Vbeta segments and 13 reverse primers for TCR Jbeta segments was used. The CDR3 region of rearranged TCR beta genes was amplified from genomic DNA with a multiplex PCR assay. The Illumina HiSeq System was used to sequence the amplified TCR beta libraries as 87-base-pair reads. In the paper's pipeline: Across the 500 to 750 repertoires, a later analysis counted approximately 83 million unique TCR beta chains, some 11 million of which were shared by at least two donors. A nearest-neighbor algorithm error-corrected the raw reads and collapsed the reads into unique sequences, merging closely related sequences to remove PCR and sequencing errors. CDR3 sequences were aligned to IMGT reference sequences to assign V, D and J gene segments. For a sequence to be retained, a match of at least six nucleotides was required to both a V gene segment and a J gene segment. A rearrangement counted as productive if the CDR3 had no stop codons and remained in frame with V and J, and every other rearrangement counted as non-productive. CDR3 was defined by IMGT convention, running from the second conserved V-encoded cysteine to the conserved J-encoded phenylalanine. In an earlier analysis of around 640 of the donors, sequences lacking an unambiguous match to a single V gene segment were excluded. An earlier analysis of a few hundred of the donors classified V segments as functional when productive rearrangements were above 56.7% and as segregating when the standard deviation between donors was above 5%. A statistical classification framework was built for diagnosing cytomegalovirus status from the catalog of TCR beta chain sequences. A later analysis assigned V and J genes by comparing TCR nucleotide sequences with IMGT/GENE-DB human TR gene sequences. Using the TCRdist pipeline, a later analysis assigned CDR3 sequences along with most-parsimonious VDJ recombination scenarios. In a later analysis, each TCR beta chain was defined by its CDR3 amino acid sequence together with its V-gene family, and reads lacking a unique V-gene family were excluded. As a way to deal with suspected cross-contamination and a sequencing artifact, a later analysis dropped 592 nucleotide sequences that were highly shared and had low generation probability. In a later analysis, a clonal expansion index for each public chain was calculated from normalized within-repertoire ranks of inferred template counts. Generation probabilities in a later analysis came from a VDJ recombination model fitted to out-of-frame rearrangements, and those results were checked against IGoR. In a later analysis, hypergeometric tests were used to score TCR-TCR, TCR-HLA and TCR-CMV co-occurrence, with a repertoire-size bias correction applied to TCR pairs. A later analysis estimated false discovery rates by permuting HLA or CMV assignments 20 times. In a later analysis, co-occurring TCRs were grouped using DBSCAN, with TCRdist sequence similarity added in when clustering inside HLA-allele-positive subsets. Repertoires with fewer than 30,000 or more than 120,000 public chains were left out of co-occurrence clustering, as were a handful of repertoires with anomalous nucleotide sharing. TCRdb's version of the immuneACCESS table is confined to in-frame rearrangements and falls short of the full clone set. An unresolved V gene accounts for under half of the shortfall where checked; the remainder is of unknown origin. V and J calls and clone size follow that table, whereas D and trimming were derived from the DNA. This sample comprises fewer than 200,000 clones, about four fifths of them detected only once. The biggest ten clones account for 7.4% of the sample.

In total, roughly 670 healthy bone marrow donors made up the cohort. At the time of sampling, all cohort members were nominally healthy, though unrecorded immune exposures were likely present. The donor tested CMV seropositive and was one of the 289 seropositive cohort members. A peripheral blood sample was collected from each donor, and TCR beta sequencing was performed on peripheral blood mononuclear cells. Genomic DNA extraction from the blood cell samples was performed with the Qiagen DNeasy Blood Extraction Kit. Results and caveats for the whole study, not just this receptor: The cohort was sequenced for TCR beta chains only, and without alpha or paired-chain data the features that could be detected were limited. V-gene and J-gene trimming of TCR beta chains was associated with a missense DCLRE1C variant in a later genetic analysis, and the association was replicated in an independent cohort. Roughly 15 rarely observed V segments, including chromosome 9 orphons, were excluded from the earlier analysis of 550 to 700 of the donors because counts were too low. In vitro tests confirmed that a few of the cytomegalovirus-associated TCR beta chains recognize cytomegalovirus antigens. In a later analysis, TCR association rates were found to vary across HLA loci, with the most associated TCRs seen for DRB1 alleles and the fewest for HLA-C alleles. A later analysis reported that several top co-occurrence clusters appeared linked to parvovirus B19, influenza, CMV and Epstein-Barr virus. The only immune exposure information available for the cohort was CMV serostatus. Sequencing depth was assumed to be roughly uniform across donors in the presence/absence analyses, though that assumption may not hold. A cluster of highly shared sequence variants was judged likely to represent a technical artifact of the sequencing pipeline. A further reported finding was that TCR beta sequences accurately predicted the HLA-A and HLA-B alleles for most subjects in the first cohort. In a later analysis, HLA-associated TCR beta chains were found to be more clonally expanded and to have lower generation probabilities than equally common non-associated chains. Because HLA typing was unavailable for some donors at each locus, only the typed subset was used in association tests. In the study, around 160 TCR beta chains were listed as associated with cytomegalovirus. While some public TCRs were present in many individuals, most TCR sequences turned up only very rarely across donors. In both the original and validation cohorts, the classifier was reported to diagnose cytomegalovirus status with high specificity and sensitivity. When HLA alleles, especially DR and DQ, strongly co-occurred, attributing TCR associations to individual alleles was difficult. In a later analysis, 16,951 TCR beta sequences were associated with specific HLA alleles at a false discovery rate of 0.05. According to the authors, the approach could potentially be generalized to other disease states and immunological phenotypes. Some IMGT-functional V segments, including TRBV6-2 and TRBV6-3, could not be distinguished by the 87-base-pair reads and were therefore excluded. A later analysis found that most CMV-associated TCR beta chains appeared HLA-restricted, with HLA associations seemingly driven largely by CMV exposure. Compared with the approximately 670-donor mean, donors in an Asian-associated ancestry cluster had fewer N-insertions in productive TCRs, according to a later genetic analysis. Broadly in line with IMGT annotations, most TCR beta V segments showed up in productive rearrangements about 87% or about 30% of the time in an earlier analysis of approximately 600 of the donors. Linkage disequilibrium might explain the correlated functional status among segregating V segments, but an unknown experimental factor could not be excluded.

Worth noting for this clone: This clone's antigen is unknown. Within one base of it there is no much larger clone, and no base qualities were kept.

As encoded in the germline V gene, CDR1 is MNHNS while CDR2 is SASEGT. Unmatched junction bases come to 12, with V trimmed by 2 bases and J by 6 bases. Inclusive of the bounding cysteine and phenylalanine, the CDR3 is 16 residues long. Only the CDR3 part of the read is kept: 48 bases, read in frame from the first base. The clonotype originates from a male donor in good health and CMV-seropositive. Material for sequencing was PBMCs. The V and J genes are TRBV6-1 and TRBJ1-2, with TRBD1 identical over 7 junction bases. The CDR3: CASSEKIWDSANGYTF. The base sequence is TGTGCCAGCAGTGAAAAGATATGGGACAGTGCCAATGGCTACACCTTC.